The entry that follows covers one T cell receptor (beta chain) sequence. Measured with immunoSEQ multiplex PCR; TCRdb has only the in-frame clones, and not every one. The profile shows fewer than 40,000 clones, 80% of them singletons. This sample was taken from a study of OX40 agonist ivuxolimab in advanced cancers. V was clipped by 5 bases and J by 14 bases, with 19 bases between them. From germline, CDR1 is MDHEN and CDR2 SYDVKM. This CDR3 spans 14 amino acids. V usage is TRBV28 and J usage is TRBJ1-6; D unresolved. The sequences come from CD4+ or CD8+ T cells sorted from blood, collected in a trial of the OX40 agonist ivuxolimab. The receptor's source is an adult with an advanced solid tumor such as melanoma, head and neck, liver or kidney cancer. CDR3 protein: CASSTQDPVPSLHF. The CDR3 nucleotides are TGTGCCAGCAGTACCCAGGACCCTGTGCCATCCCTCCACTTT.